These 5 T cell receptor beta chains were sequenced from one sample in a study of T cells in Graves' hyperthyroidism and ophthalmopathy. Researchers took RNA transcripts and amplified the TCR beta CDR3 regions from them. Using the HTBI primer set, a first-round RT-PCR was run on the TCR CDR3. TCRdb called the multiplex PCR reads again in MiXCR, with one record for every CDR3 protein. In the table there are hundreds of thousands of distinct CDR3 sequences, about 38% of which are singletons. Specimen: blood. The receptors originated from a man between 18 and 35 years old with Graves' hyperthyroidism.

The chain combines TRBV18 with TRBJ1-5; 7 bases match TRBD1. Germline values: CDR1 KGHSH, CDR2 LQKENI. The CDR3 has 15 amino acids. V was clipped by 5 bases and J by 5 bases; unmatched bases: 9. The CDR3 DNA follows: TGTGCCAGCTCAGCGACAGGGAGTGAGGATCAGCCCCAGCATTTT. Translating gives CASSATGSEDQPQHF. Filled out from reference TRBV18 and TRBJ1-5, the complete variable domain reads NAGVMQNPRHLVRRRGQEARLRCSPMKGHSHVYWYRQLPEEGLKFMVYLQKENIIDESGMPKERFSAEFPKEGPSILRIQQVVRGDSAAYFCASSATGSEDQPQHFGDGTRLSIL.

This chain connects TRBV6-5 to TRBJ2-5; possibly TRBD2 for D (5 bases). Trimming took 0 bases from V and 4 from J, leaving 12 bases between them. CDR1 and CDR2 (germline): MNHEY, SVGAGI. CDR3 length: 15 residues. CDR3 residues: CASSYSEGGGETQYF. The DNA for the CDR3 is TGTGCCAGCAGTTACTCAGAAGGCGGAGGAGAGACCCAGTACTTC.

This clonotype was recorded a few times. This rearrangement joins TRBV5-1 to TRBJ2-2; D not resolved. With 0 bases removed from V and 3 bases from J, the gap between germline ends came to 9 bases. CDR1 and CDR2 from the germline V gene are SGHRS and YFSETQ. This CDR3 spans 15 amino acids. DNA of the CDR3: TGCGCCAGCAGCTTGGAGGGTTGGGACACCGGGGAGCTGTTTTTT. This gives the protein CASSLEGWDTGELFF.

DNA of the CDR3: TGTGCCAGCAGGGATGTCACAGATACGCAGTATTTT. Its translation is CASRDVTDTQYF. This chain joins TRBV6-1 and TRBJ2-3, with D uncertain. Trimming took 6 bases from V and 2 from J, leaving 6 bases between them. Germline CDR1 is MNHNS and CDR2 is SASEGT. This CDR3 has 12 amino acids.

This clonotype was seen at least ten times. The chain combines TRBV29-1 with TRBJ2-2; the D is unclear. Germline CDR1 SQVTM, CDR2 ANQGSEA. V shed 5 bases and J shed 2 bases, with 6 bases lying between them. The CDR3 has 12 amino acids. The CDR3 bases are TGCAGCGTTCGGCCCAACACCGGGGAGCTGTTTTTT. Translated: CSVRPNTGELFF.